This T cell receptor beta chain emerged from a study of control samples from healthy donors and cancer patients. The CDR3 runs to 14 residues. The germline gives CDR1 SQVTM, CDR2 ANQGSEA. V was trimmed by 1 base and J by 5 bases, leaving 11 bases between them. Data came from immunoSEQ multiplex PCR; TCRdb stores just in-frame clones and leaves some out. The sample yields approximately 100,000 clones, 75% to 90% seen once. This sequence originates from a man in his 60s with lung cancer. The sample taken for sequencing was PBMCs. This rearrangement joins TRBV29-1 to TRBJ2-2; no clear D gene. CDR3 in amino acids: CSVEGGVMTGELFF. CDR3 sequence (DNA): TGCAGCGTTGAAGGAGGCGTTATGACCGGGGAGCTGTTTTTT.